Presented here are 13 T cell receptor beta chains from one specimen sequenced in a study of PD-1 blockade in mismatch repair-deficient tumors. Libraries were prepared by immunoSEQ multiplex PCR; TCRdb keeps only in-frame clonotypes and omits some of them. In the table there are roughly 130,000 clones, roughly 86% of which are singletons. The sample in question was peripheral blood, obtained approximately 69 weeks after starting pembrolizumab. Receptors originate from an adult with mismatch repair-deficient cancer.

The V and J genes are TRBV30 and TRBJ1-1; maybe TRBD1 (5 bases). The V end was cut by 5 bases, the J end by 1 base, with 17 bases between. The CDR3 sequence is 15 residues long. Per the germline V gene, CDR1 is GTSNPN and CDR2 is SVGIG (reference sequence). This chain's CDR3 is CAWYGRGLGNTEAFF. In DNA form, the CDR3 reads TGTGCCTGGTACGGTAGGGGCTTGGGGAACACTGAAGCTTTCTTT.

This chain links TRBV19 with TRBJ2-7; D not resolved. The germline V and J ends were trimmed by 3 bases and 4 bases, with 16 bases remaining between them. The CDR3 has 15 residues. The germline V gene has CDR1 LNHDA and CDR2 SQIVND (reference sequence). The CDR3 loop is CASSIFYGTFYEQYF. The CDR3 DNA follows: TGTGCCAGTAGTATTTTTTACGGTACTTTTTACGAGCAGTACTTC.

V and J are TRBV4-1 and TRBJ2-7, with TRBD1 matching 8 bases. This CDR3 contains 14 residues. The trim removed 3 bases at V and 6 bases at J, leaving 7 bases unmatched. Germline V gene sequence: CDR1 MGHRA, CDR2 YSYEKL. CDR3 sequence reads: CASSQRTGWLEQYF. The CDR3 coding sequence is TGCGCCAGCAGCCAGAGGACAGGGTGGCTCGAGCAGTACTTC.

The chain joins TRBV5-1 to TRBJ2-3; D gene unclear. Germline-derived CDR1 and CDR2 are SGHRS and YFSETQ. This CDR3 region has 15 residues. V was clipped by 0 bases and J by 1 base, with 9 bases between them. The DNA for the CDR3 is TGCGCCAGCAGCTTGGTGGGTGGCGGCACAGATACGCAGTATTTT. Translation: CASSLVGGGTDTQYF.

The chain has TRBV7-2 and TRBJ2-7; TRBD2 matches at 7 bases. The CDR3 sequence is 15 residues long. CDR1 is SGHTA and CDR2 is FQGNSA in the germline V gene. The V gene end was trimmed by 2 bases and the J gene end by 4 bases; junction bases not matched to a gene: 8. CDR3 in DNA: TGTGCCAGCAGCTTATCCGGGACTATAACGTACGAGCAGTACTTC. Translated: CASSLSGTITYEQYF.

The rearrangement links TRBV13 to TRBJ2-7; weak D call: TRBD2 (5 bases). Trimming cost V 5 bases and J 3 bases, with 14 bases left between them. CDR1 and CDR2 from the germline V gene are PRHDT and FYEKMQ (reference sequence). CDR3 length: 14 residues. Written as DNA, the CDR3 is TGTGCCAGCAGCATCGGACTCCTAAGCTACGAGCAGTACTTC. Amino acid sequence: CASSIGLLSYEQYF.

This clone was seen a handful of times. The genes are TRBV18 and TRBJ1-1; D is unresolved. The CDR3 loop spans 14 amino acids. CDR1 and CDR2 (germline): KGHSH, LQKENI. The germline V and J ends were trimmed by 2 bases and 3 bases, with 10 bases remaining between them. CDR3 sequence: CASSPYEFDTEAFF. In nucleotides, the CDR3 is TGTGCCAGCTCACCATATGAGTTCGACACTGAAGCTTTCTTT.

The V and J genes are TRBV7-6 and TRBJ2-3; 13 bases match TRBD2. CDR3 length: 16 residues. The junction had 3 bases not matched to a gene; V was cut back by 1 base and J by 5 bases. Germline loops: CDR1 SGHVS, CDR2 FNYEAQ. DNA of the CDR3: TGTGCCAGCAGCTTAGGACTAGCGGGAGGCCAAGATACGCAGTATTTT. Residues: CASSLGLAGGQDTQYF.

This clone came up many times. V usage is TRBV7-2 and J usage is TRBJ2-1; 9 bases are shared with TRBD2. The CDR3 extends over 15 amino acids. V lost 1 base to trimming and J lost 4 bases; unmatched junction nucleotides: 2. Germline V gene lookup returns CDR1 SGHTA and CDR2 FQGNSA. CDR3 in DNA: TGTGCCAGCAGCTTAGTAGCGGGAGCTTACAATGAGCAGTTCTTC. Translated, it gives CASSLVAGAYNEQFF.

The gene calls are TRBV7-9 and TRBJ2-5; 9 positions match TRBD1. Per germline, CDR1 SEHNR and CDR2 FQNEAQ (reference sequence). The CDR3 spans 15 residues. V was clipped by 5 bases and J by 5 bases; unmatched bases: 9. CDR3 amino acids: CASSPQGQGGETQYF. CDR3 coding DNA: TGTGCCAGCAGCCCTCAGGGACAGGGTGGGGAGACCCAGTACTTC.

The chain links TRBV2 to TRBJ2-5, with D perhaps given as TRBD1 or TRBD2 (6 bases each). The CDR3 consists of 16 residues. With 2 bases removed from V and 4 bases from J, the gap between germline ends came to 17 bases. Germline assignment: CDR1 SNHLY and CDR2 FYNNEI. CDR3 region: CASSEYRTGAGETQYF. The CDR3 DNA is TGTGCCAGCAGTGAATATCGGACGGGGGCGGGAGAGACCCAGTACTTC.

This chain joins TRBV7-9 and TRBJ1-1; possible D gene TRBD1, 5 bases. This CDR3 comprises 13 residues. Deletions cut 1 base from V and 4 bases from J, with 7 bases between. The germline V gene has CDR1 SEHNR and CDR2 FQNEAQ (reference sequence). In nucleotides, the CDR3 is TGTGCCAGCAGCTTAGGGGGGGTCACTGAAGCTTTCTTT. Encoded protein: CASSLGGVTEAFF.

This sequence joins TRBV30 and TRBJ2-3; 8 bases are shared with TRBD1. V lost 2 bases to trimming and J lost 2 bases; unmatched junction nucleotides: 6. From germline, CDR1 is GTSNPN and CDR2 SVGIG (reference sequence). The CDR3 extends over 15 amino acids. Here the CDR3 DNA reads TGTGCCTGGAGTACCGGGACAGGATTCACAGATACGCAGTATTTT. Protein sequence: CAWSTGTGFTDTQYF.